The entry below gives a single T cell receptor beta chain sequence along with its context. Original processing methods: For nucleated cells, counts were estimated from reference gene primer amplification. Sequencing used immunoSEQ multiplex PCR; TCRdb keeps in-frame clones, though not all of them. That table is the source of V, J and clone size, and D and trimming were worked out from the DNA. The data hold over 200,000 clones, with about 90% observed a single time. The data were obtained in a study of blood T cell repertoires in COVID-19. Study information: The cDNA or gDNA used as material had been derived from T cells, B-cell-depleted T cells, or PBMCs.

The origin of this receptor is a young man with active or convalescent COVID-19. The sequenced sample consisted of peripheral blood.

CDR3 nucleotides: TGTGCCAGCAGCCTAGGACAGGGGGCGGGAGATACGCAGTATTTT. As protein: CASSLGQGAGDTQYF. V and J are TRBV7-3 and TRBJ2-3, with 11 bases fitting TRBD1. Germline V gene data show CDR1 as SGHTA and CDR2 as FQGTGA. After removal of 5 bases from V and 5 bases from J, the junction contained 6 bases not matched to a gene. This CDR3 has 15 amino acids. Together with reference TRBV7-3 and TRBJ2-3, the CDR3 gives the full variable domain: GAGVSQTPSNKVTEKGKYVELRCDPISGHTALYWYRQSLGQGPEFLIYFQGTGAADDSGLPNDRFFAVRPEGSVSTLKIQRTERGDSAVYLCASSLGQGAGDTQYFGPGTRLTVL.